This TCR beta chain originates from a study of blood T cells in healthy people across ages (dated by TCRdb to between 2014 and 2016). In the study overall: In model experiments, template switching captured roughly one uniquely barcoded TCR beta cDNA molecule for every two T cells. Age-related changes in TCR beta repertoire diversity were measured in the study by deep sequencing normalized with unique cDNA molecular identifiers. The donors were split into four age groups: young (average 16 years), middle-aged (over 35), aged (approximately 59) and long-lived (approximately 89). Using the same blood draw, the study looked at two additional independent replicas of 1 million unique cDNA reads for two donors, one aged 18 to 29 and the other aged 80 or older. Results and caveats for the whole study, not just this receptor: Because donor CMV infection status was unknown, age-related changes in expanded clonotypes were potentially confounded. Because profiling used bulk unsorted PBMCs, naive and antigen-experienced compartments could not be compared conclusively. Estimates of total diversity based on one million sequenced T cells were considered lower bounds and underestimates. Observed TCR beta diversity per million T cells fell roughly linearly with age, and a significant reduction was already apparent by age about 38. A strong correlation was found between observed TCR beta diversity and the percentage of naive T cells measured by flow cytometry. The long-lived group showed more naive CD4+ T cells, fewer expanded clones and increased TCR diversity than the aged group, suggesting age selection.

The library was obtained by 5' RACE. The sequencing machine was an Illumina HiSeq 2500. A second roughly 6 to 11 cycle PCR used a sample-barcoded 5' primer and a J-beta primer mix. Each TCR beta cDNA molecule received a unique molecular identifier from a template-switch 5' adaptor carrying 12 random nucleotides. At least 2.5 million CDR3-containing paired-end reads were obtained from each sample. First-strand cDNA synthesis was performed from all RNA using the Mint cDNA synthesis kit, with priming by a TRBC-specific oligonucleotide. After uracil-DNA glycosylase treatment, a first 18-cycle PCR used universal primers M1SS and BC2_uni_R on all cDNA. Per the authors' processing: For normalization, 1 million high-quality reads were randomly selected from each sample, with every read carrying a distinct molecular identifier. Instead of being binned into consensus sequences, reads with shared molecular identifiers were discarded. MiTCR, set to a Q25 quality threshold and the strictest error-elimination algorithm, was used for CDR3 identification, clonotype clustering and error correction. A nonparametric unseen species model with Euler transformation was used to estimate a lower bound on total TCR beta diversity. TCRdb itself trimmed the public reads at Q25 with fastp, ran MiXCR and retained productive beta chains. Identical CDR3 proteins give one entry, which carries the most common genes and DNA. It is TCRdb's table, rather than the study itself, that gives the V and J calls and clone size. The sample table shows 600,000 to 1,000,000 distinct CDR3 sequences, and just under 25% are seen once. The ten top clones hold under 4.5% of the sample.

The CDR3 spans 15 residues, from the cysteine through the phenylalanine. CDR3 DNA only is kept here, 45 bases in frame from base 1. V and J are truncated by 2 bases and 4 bases respectively, leaving an intervening sequence of 14 bases. Reading the germline V gene gives CDR1 SGHTA and CDR2 FQGTGA. On this clonotype itself: Its specific antigen is unknown. No much larger clone exists at a distance of one base, and base qualities are not known.

The donors were about 40 Caucasian individuals from Russia, aged about 6 to 95 years, who were systemically healthy. Each donor gave roughly 9.5 milliliters of peripheral blood, collected into EDTA-treated Vacutainer tubes. Ficoll-Paque density-gradient centrifugation was used to isolate PBMCs, with at least 6 million obtained per sample. Trizol reagent was used to extract total RNA from the PBMCs, yielding at least 5.5 micrograms per sample. Naive CD45RAhigh/CD27high T cell percentages were measured by flow cytometry on a PBMC aliquot from every donor. These data were also filed under a second study, of T cells of mothers and their children. From the second report: Nine systemically healthy Caucasian individuals served as donors, namely three mothers together with their six children. cDNA synthesis consumed the entire amount of extracted RNA, loaded at about 1.5 ug RNA in each 15 ul reaction. In the second PCR, the M1S primer introduced both the sample barcodes and 2-4 random nucleotides. Over 8 million TCR beta CDR3 reads were obtained for each mother, and 2.5 million to 3 million reads were obtained for each child. TCR recombination output is similarly shaped by thymic selection in related and unrelated pairs, with a minor effect exerted by inherited differences. Related mother-child pairs always showed normalized repertoire overlap that was slightly higher than in unrelated mother-child pairs, though the difference was never significant. No persistent microchimeric T cell clones were found, with a detection sensitivity of 80 to 100 clones per million clonotypes. The study used deep NGS to compare TCR beta repertoires of mothers and children, seeking features distinguishing related mother-child pairs from unrelated individuals. The mean age was roughly 40 +/- 4 years for the mothers and about 12 +/- 4 years for the children. After adapter ligation with NEBNext reagents, the libraries were sequenced on Illumina HiSeq 2000 with 100+100 nt paired-end reads. To avoid cross-contamination, the mother libraries and the child libraries were prepared a month apart and sequenced in separate runs. For each donor, between 500,000 and 2,000,000 distinct TCR beta clonotypes were identified. Naive TCR beta clonotypes were estimated from low-frequency clonotypes matched to each donor's FACS-determined naive share, without sorting.

The sample taken for sequencing was blood. The rearranged chain carries TRBV7-3 and TRBJ2-5, with the D gene too uncertain to name. The sequence was obtained from a boy between 10 and 17 years old in good health. The CDR3 protein sequence reads: CASSLAPTGLETQYF. The bases read TGTGCCAGCAGCTTAGCCCCGACTGGGTTAGAGACCCAGTACTTC.